The 31 T cell receptor beta chains listed next were all sequenced from one sample in a study of blood T cell repertoires in COVID-19. The assay was immunoSEQ multiplex PCR, and TCRdb's table has in-frame clones only and misses some. The table includes about 190,000 clones, roughly 85% detected once. Sequenced: peripheral blood. These receptors all come from a man aged 60-69 years with active or convalescent COVID-19.

The chain couples TRBV12-5 to TRBJ2-7; D may be TRBD2 (5 bases). V was cut by 10 bases and J by 2 bases, with 15 bases left in between. The length of the CDR3 is 13 residues. Germline CDR1 reads LGHNT; CDR2 reads FRNRAP. The CDR3 DNA follows: TGTGCTACCGCCCGGGGTCTAACCTACGAGCAGTACTTC. Its protein product is CATARGLTYEQYF.

V usage is TRBV11-2 and J usage is TRBJ2-3; TRBD2 matches 7 bases. The CDR3 extends over 18 amino acids. Trimming removed 3 bases from V and 5 bases from J; junction bases left unmatched: 17. In germline, CDR1 is SGHAT, CDR2 FQNNGV. The CDR3 loop reads CASSFSGLGLGTLDTQYF. CDR3 nucleotide sequence: TGTGCCAGCAGCTTTTCGGGCTTAGGACTAGGCACGTTAGATACGCAGTATTTT.

The chain recombines TRBV5-1 with TRBJ1-3; TRBD1 is a possible D gene (6 bases). The length of the CDR3 is 14 residues. Germline CDR1 reads SGHRS; CDR2 reads YFSETQ. V lost 1 base, J lost 4 bases, and 9 bases lay in between. CDR3 bases: TGCGCCAGCAGCTTGTCAGGGGAGGGAAACACCATATATTTT. It specifies CASSLSGEGNTIYF.

V usage is TRBV11-1 and J usage is TRBJ1-1, with 9 bases lining up with TRBD1. CDR1 SGHAT and CDR2 FQDESV come from the germline V gene (reference sequence). With 5 bases clipped from V and 10 bases from J, the junction kept 14 bases outside the gene matches. The CDR3 is 15 residues long. The CDR3 sequence is CASSGRGTGFLGAFF. CDR3 in DNA: TGTGCCAGCAGCGGAAGGGGGACAGGGTTTCTTGGAGCTTTCTTT.

V usage is TRBV11-2 and J usage is TRBJ2-7; D perhaps matches TRBD1 (6 bases). Germline V gene sequence: CDR1 SGHAT, CDR2 FQNNGV. The V end lost 1 base, the J end lost 1 base, and 11 bases lay between the germline ends. The CDR3 extends over 15 amino acids. The CDR3 nucleotides are TGTGCCAGCAGCTTAGGGACAGAGGCTTCCTACGAGCAGTACTTC. It encodes CASSLGTEASYEQYF.

Points on this clone: The sample holds other DNA sequences that translate to the same CDR3. The rearrangement links TRBV5-1 to TRBJ1-1; perhaps TRBD1 as D (6 bases). CDR3 size: 14 residues. Germline CDR1 and CDR2: SGHRS and YFSETQ. V gave up 2 bases and J gave up 1 base, with 9 bases separating them. CDR3 bases: TGCGCCAGCAGCTTTACAGGGCGGAACACTGAAGCTTTCTTT. Encoded protein: CASSFTGRNTEAFF.

A few counts support this clone. The chain joins TRBV23-1 to TRBJ1-1, with D perhaps matching TRBD1 (5 bases). TRBV23-1 belongs to the ORF category, with a function that is uncertain. The CDR3 extends over 9 amino acids. The CDR3 is CGRGTEAFF. The CDR3 bases are TGCGGGAGGGGAACTGAAGCTTTCTTT.

The chain employs TRBV19 and TRBJ1-1; D is perhaps TRBD1 (5 bases). This CDR3 has 16 amino acids. V lost 6 bases, J lost 1 base, and 18 bases lay in between. Per germline, CDR1 LNHDA and CDR2 SQIVND (reference sequence). The CDR3, as DNA: TGTGCCAGTAGCTCCGCCGGCCACAGGCCGAACACTGAAGCTTTCTTT. Protein product: CASSSAGHRPNTEAFF.

A note on this clone: The same CDR3 arises from other DNA sequences in this sample as well. The chain joins TRBV5-1 to TRBJ1-1; TRBD1 agrees at 8 bases. J lost 1 base, V lost 4 bases, and 3 bases had no gene match. CDR3 length: 14 amino acids. Germline V gene sequence: CDR1 SGHRS, CDR2 YFSETQ. CDR3 region: CASSRGTGNTEAFF. Written as DNA, the CDR3 is TGCGCCAGCAGCCGGGGGACAGGGAACACTGAAGCTTTCTTT.

V and J are TRBV24-1 and TRBJ1-2; no reliable D call. There are 13 residues in the CDR3. Germline-derived CDR1 and CDR2 are KGHDR and SFDVKD. V lost 0 bases to trimming and J lost 2 bases, with 3 bases between them. CDR3 amino acids: CATSDLRNYGYTF. The CDR3 coding sequence is TGTGCCACCAGTGATTTGCGGAACTATGGCTACACCTTC.

The rearrangement links TRBV6-5 to TRBJ2-3, with 14 bases fitting TRBD2. Per the germline V gene, CDR1 is MNHEY and CDR2 is SVGAGI. Losses at the gene ends were 4 bases for V and 4 bases for J; bases not matched to a gene: 4. This CDR3 has 16 residues. The CDR3 DNA follows: TGTGCCAGCAGTTTCTCGGGACTAGCGGGGGCAGATACGCAGTATTTT. Translated, it gives CASSFSGLAGADTQYF.

This clone showed up just once. The chain joins TRBV10-1 to TRBJ1-2; 12 bases are shared with TRBD1. CDR1 is WNHNN, CDR2 SYGVQD, per germline (reference sequence). The CDR3 is 15 residues long. The CDR3 nucleotides are TGCGTCACGGTTCGCGGGACAGGGGGCTTCTATGGCTACACCTTC. Translated, it gives CVTVRGTGGFYGYTF.

V gene TRBV30 combines with J gene TRBJ1-2, with TRBD1 matching over 7 bases. This CDR3 spans 12 amino acids. The germline gives CDR1 GTSNPN, CDR2 SVGIG (reference sequence). The V gene end was trimmed by 6 bases and the J gene end by 0 bases; junction bases not matched to a gene: 1. DNA of the CDR3: TGTGCCTGCAGGGGGTCTAACTATGGCTACACCTTC. Translated, it gives CACRGSNYGYTF.

This clone was found a few times. This chain links TRBV3-1 (or the pseudogene TRBV3-2) with TRBJ1-2; TRBD1 might be the D (6 bases). CDR1 and CDR2 (germline): LGHDT, YNNKEL (reference sequence). V dropped 3 bases and J dropped 13 bases, with 18 bases sitting between them. This CDR3 is built from 13 residues. CDR3 in DNA: TGTGCCAGCAGCCAGAGCAGGGGCCGCCTGGGCACCTTC. Amino acid sequence: CASSQSRGRLGTF.

V usage is TRBV5-6 and J usage is TRBJ1-5; a possible D gene is TRBD1 (5 bases). V dropped 0 bases and J dropped 0 bases, with 10 bases sitting between them. The germline CDR1 and CDR2 sequences are SGHDT and YYEEEE. The CDR3 is 16 residues long. The CDR3 protein is CASSLVGGDSNQPQHF. CDR3 DNA: TGTGCCAGCAGCTTGGTTGGGGGGGATAGCAATCAGCCCCAGCATTTT.

CDR3 in amino acids: CSVDRGRSETQYF. In DNA form, the CDR3 reads TGCAGCGTTGACAGGGGGCGATCGGAGACCCAGTACTTC. The chain links TRBV29-1 to TRBJ2-5, with 8 bases identical to TRBD1. Germline lookup yields CDR1 SQVTM and CDR2 ANQGSEA. This CDR3 region has 13 residues. V was clipped by 3 bases and J by 5 bases; unmatched bases: 5.

The V gene is TRBV6-5, the J gene TRBJ1-4; D is perhaps TRBD1 (6 bases). V lost 2 bases to trimming and J lost 6 bases, with 16 bases between them. Germline lookup yields CDR1 MNHEY and CDR2 SVGAGI. The CDR3 runs 16 residues. The CDR3 coding sequence is TGTGCCAGCAGTTACGACAGGCACCTTCGGGATGAAAAACTGTTTTTT. This sequence encodes CASSYDRHLRDEKLFF.

The chain combines TRBV5-6 with TRBJ1-3; 9 bases are a match to TRBD1. V was pared by 3 bases and J by 0 bases, with 1 base of the junction left unmatched. The CDR3 totals 15 residues. Looked up from germline, CDR1 is SGHDT and CDR2 is YYEEEE. The CDR3 sequence is CASSSGQGSGNTIYF. Written as DNA, the CDR3 is TGTGCCAGCAGCTCGGGACAGGGCTCTGGAAACACCATATATTTT.

This chain connects TRBV5-1 to TRBJ1-2; TRBD1 is a possible D gene (6 bases). The CDR3 is 15 residues long. Trimming took 0 bases from V and 4 from J, leaving 13 bases between them. Germline V gene sequence: CDR1 SGHRS, CDR2 YFSETQ. Written as DNA, the CDR3 is TGCGCCAGCAGCTTGGGTCAGGGGTCCCCCTATGGCTACACCTTC. Translated: CASSLGQGSPYGYTF.

The chain carries TRBV18 and TRBJ2-2; 10 bases align to TRBD1. The V gene end was trimmed by 1 base and the J gene end by 7 bases; junction bases not matched to a gene: 6. This CDR3 comprises 16 residues. CDR1 is KGHSH, CDR2 LQKENI, per germline. The CDR3, as DNA: TGTGCCAGCTCACCACTAGCGACAGGGGGCCACGGGGAGCTGTTTTTT. It translates to CASSPLATGGHGELFF.

The chain couples TRBV2 to TRBJ2-7; 10 positions agree with TRBD2. The CDR3 sequence is 13 residues long. Looked up from germline, CDR1 is SNHLY and CDR2 is FYNNEI. V was clipped by 4 bases and J by 6 bases; unmatched bases: 3. The CDR3: CASSGAGGGEQYF. DNA for the CDR3: TGTGCCAGCAGTGGAGCGGGGGGGGGCGAGCAGTACTTC.

V gene TRBV6-5 combines with J gene TRBJ1-5; possibly TRBD1 for D (5 bases). CDR3 length equals 15 residues. V lost 0 bases to trimming and J lost 5 bases, with 11 bases between them. Germline V gives CDR1 MNHEY, CDR2 SVGAGI. The CDR3 is CASSYSYRTDQPQHF. As DNA, the CDR3 is TGTGCCAGCAGTTACTCGTACAGGACGGATCAGCCCCAGCATTTT.

The chain employs TRBV5-6 and TRBJ2-7; a possible D gene is TRBD2 (6 bases). V gave up 4 bases and J gave up 3 bases, with 14 bases separating them. The germline V gene has CDR1 SGHDT and CDR2 YYEEEE. The CDR3 runs 14 residues. CDR3 region: CASSETGGVYEQYF. CDR3 DNA sequence: TGTGCCAGCAGCGAAACTGGAGGGGTCTACGAGCAGTACTTC.

V and J are TRBV27 and TRBJ2-7; unclear D gene. V was pared by 5 bases and J by 3 bases, with 20 bases between. CDR3 length: 16 amino acids. CDR1 MNHEY and CDR2 SMNVEV come from the germline V gene (reference sequence). CDR3 sequence: CASSPSWRERNYEQYF. CDR3 nucleotides: TGTGCCAGCAGTCCCTCCTGGAGAGAACGAAACTACGAGCAGTACTTC.

The chain joins TRBV18 to TRBJ1-1; TRBD1 aligns across 9 bases. The CDR3 is 16 amino acids. Per germline, CDR1 KGHSH and CDR2 LQKENI. V shed 3 bases, J shed 0 bases, and the junction held 5 bases outside the gene matches. DNA of the CDR3: TGTGCCAGCTCACCTCCCACAGGGGGCATGAACACTGAAGCTTTCTTT. It codes for CASSPPTGGMNTEAFF. The full variable domain, in which reference TRBV18 and TRBJ1-1 provide the parts outside the CDR3, is NAGVMQNPRHLVRRRGQEARLRCSPMKGHSHVYWYRQLPEEGLKFMVYLQKENIIDESGMPKERFSAEFPKEGPSILRIQQVVRGDSAAYFCASSPPTGGMNTEAFFGQGTRLTVV.

The rearrangement uses TRBV5-1 and TRBJ2-1, with a tentative D call TRBD2 (5 bases). V was cut by 4 bases and J by 6 bases, with 17 bases left in between. Germline V gives CDR1 SGHRS, CDR2 YFSETQ. This CDR3 has 15 amino acids. The CDR3 is CASSLAGEGINEQFF. The CDR3 nucleotides read TGCGCCAGCAGCCTGGCAGGAGAGGGTATCAATGAGCAGTTCTTC.

The gene calls are TRBV5-4 and TRBJ2-5, with no clear D. The CDR3 has 12 residues. V was pared by 0 bases and J by 5 bases, with 5 bases between. Germline V lookup: CDR1 SGHNT, CDR2 YYREEE (reference sequence). Here the CDR3 reads CASSLAPETQYF. CDR3 nucleotide sequence: TGTGCCAGCAGCTTGGCCCCTGAGACCCAGTACTTC.

V usage is TRBV6-5 and J usage is TRBJ1-5; 9 bases are shared with TRBD1. This CDR3 contains 14 residues. V dropped 6 bases and J dropped 7; count of bases not matched to a gene: 7. CDR1 and CDR2 from the germline V gene are MNHEY and SVGAGI. CDR3 nucleotide sequence: TGTGCCAGCAGAGACAGGGGGATCGGACAGCCCCAGCATTTT. Its protein product is CASRDRGIGQPQHF.

The CDR3 DNA reads as TGTGCCAGCAGCCGGGATCGCCAAGAGACCCAGTACTTC. Its translation is CASSRDRQETQYF. The V call is TRBV6-6, the J call TRBJ2-5; tentative D call: TRBD2 (5 bases). Germline CDR1 is MNHNY and CDR2 is SVGAGI (reference sequence). V dropped 6 bases and J dropped 1 base, with 9 bases sitting between them. This CDR3 is built from 13 residues.

This chain uses TRBV3-1 (or the pseudogene TRBV3-2) with TRBJ1-2; D may be TRBD1 (6 bases). Deletions cut 1 base from V and 7 bases from J, with 13 bases between. Germline assignment: CDR1 LGHDT and CDR2 YNNKEL (reference sequence). CDR3 size: 14 residues. The CDR3 DNA is TGTGCCAGCAGCCAAGTTTCACAGGGCGGTGGCTACACCTTC. Amino acid sequence: CASSQVSQGGGYTF.

The V and J genes are TRBV7-9 and TRBJ1-2; 9 nucleotides align to TRBD1. Trimming removed 2 bases from V and 4 bases from J; junction bases left unmatched: 17. CDR1 and CDR2 from the germline V gene are SEHNR and FQNEAQ (reference sequence). The CDR3 runs to 19 residues. The CDR3 DNA sequence: TGTGCCAGCAGCTTAAGGTCCCCGGGACAGGGATACGACGGCTATGGCTACACCTTC. Translating gives CASSLRSPGQGYDGYGYTF.